This T cell receptor (beta chain) was sequenced in a study of T cell repertoires in cytomegalovirus infection. This clonotype was detected only a few times. Deletions cut 6 bases from V and 7 bases from J, with 16 bases between. The CDR3 sequence is 14 residues long. TCRdb itself ran the reads through MiXCR, one entry per CDR3 protein. The sample includes around 740,000 distinct CDR3 sequences, under 40% of them seen just once. The specimen sequenced was PBMCs. The receptor was derived from a human donor in good health (CMV status not recorded). Some clones in this sample may be carry-over from other donors' samples. The rearrangement links TRBV12-3 or TRBV12-4 to TRBJ2-1, with D unresolved. In nucleotides, the CDR3 is TGTGCCAGCAGCCGAGACTCAATGATAAATGAGCAGTTCTTC. Translating gives CASSRDSMINEQFF.